This TCR beta chain is from a study of cytomegalovirus exposure and HLA in healthy donors. Sequencing used immunoSEQ multiplex PCR; TCRdb keeps in-frame clones, though not all of them. The repertoire holds approximately 100,000 clones, with about 90% as singletons. CDR3 length: 17 amino acids. Germline-derived CDR1 and CDR2 are SGHTA and FQGNSA. The V segment lost 3 bases and the J segment 3 bases; nucleotides outside the gene matches: 12. From the 120-subject validation cohort, which was separate from the roughly 620-subject first cohort, the donors were drawn. This clone was seen once. As yet, its antigen is unknown. Findings and caveats of the study: That first-cohort TCR clusters tended to co-occur in the 90 to 150 validation repertoires was found in a later analysis.

The source of this sequence is a man aged 18 to 35 in good health and CMV-seropositive. The rearrangement uses TRBV7-2 and TRBJ2-3; the match to TRBD2 covers 7 bases. Sample: PBMCs. CDR3 sequence: CASSFSRAGDFTDTQYF. The CDR3 nucleotides read TGTGCCAGCAGCTTCAGCAGGGCGGGAGATTTTACAGATACGCAGTATTTT.